The subject of this entry is one TCR beta chain. As processed by the authors: Nucleated cell number was recorded as an estimate derived from reference gene primer amplification. The assay was immunoSEQ multiplex PCR, and TCRdb's table has in-frame clones only and misses some. V and J calls plus clone size are reproduced from that table; the DNA served to infer D and trimming. The sample consists of roughly 62,000 clones, around 80% of them appearing once. The junction had 0 bases not matched to a gene; V was cut back by 0 bases and J by 6 bases. The CDR3 runs to 12 residues. Germline V gene sequence: CDR1 SGHNT, CDR2 YYREEE (reference sequence). The data belong to a study of blood T cell repertoires in COVID-19. Across the study: Specimens from acute and convalescent COVID-19 originated in the United States, Italy and Spain. The analysed material was cDNA or gDNA that came from T cells, B-cell-depleted T cells, or PBMCs.

The chain carries TRBV5-4 and TRBJ2-7; 7 bases line up with TRBD1. The source of this sequence is a man in his sixties with acute or convalescent COVID-19. Sequencing was done on a sample of peripheral blood. For the CDR3, the DNA is TGTGCCAGCAGCTTGGAGGGGGCCGAGCAGTACTTC. This translates into CASSLEGAEQYF.